Included here is one TCR beta chain sequence, with context. The record originates from a study of CD8 T cells in Susac syndrome. It was with random hexamers that about 0.45 to 1 ug RNA was reverse transcribed. The authors amplified TCR beta CDR3 across 54 Vbeta and 13 Jbeta using immunoSEQ multiplex PCR. MiXCR was run by TCRdb on the immunoSEQ multiplex PCR reads, yielding one entry per CDR3 protein. Altogether over 350,000 distinct CDR3 sequences are present, more than 80% being singletons, with the ten largest covering approximately 0.11%. TEMRA cells were enriched by FACS, and CD4+ and CD8+ T cells were negatively isolated. The sequence came from a human donor with multiple sclerosis. Sequencing was performed on CD8+ T cells from PBMCs.

The CDR3 here is CASSHSRASGRNEQFF. CDR3 DNA: TGTGCCAGCAGCCATTCTAGGGCTAGCGGGAGGAATGAGCAGTTCTTC. The rearrangement uses TRBV9 and TRBJ2-1, with TRBD2 identical over 11 bases. CDR3 size: 16 residues. V shed 4 bases, J shed 7 bases, and the junction held 10 bases outside the gene matches. Germline CDR1 reads SGDLS; CDR2 reads YYNGEE. The full variable domain, completed using reference TRBV9 and TRBJ2-1, is DSGVTQTPKHLITATGQRVTLRCSPRSGDLSVYWYQQSLDQGLQFLIQYYNGEERAKGNILERFSAQQFPDLHSELNLSSLELGDSALYFCASSHSRASGRNEQFFGPGTRLTVL.